The source of this T cell receptor beta chain is a study of metastatic and nonmetastatic thyroid tumors. In the study overall: A comparison of repertoires was made across blood and tumor or nodule tissue from malignant and benign thyroid patients. Study findings and constraints: Patients with malignant thyroid tumors reportedly had significantly higher TCR beta diversity than those with benign nodules, in blood and tumor.

No treatment of any kind had been given to any patient before thyroid surgery. Germline V gene data show CDR1 as MNHNS and CDR2 as SASEGT. The CDR3 is 15 residues long. V shed 2 bases and J shed 4 bases, with 13 bases lying between them. In its sample, this clone is medium-sized (0.01 to 0.1%). Antigen specificity is unknown. TCRdb reanalyzed the PCR reads via MiXCR. Among tens of thousands of clones listed, over 20% were seen once. V is TRBV6-1 and J is TRBJ2-3, with a weak D call TRBD1 (5 bases). The sample consisted of blood. This clonotype was sampled from a female donor with papillary thyroid cancer or a benign thyroid nodule (not recorded which). Some clones in this sample may be carry-over from other donors' samples. The CDR3 DNA follows: TGTGCCAGCAGTGAAACAGGCAGGGTATCAGATACGCAGTATTTT. Protein sequence: CASSETGRVSDTQYF.